This entry describes one T cell receptor beta chain. The specificity of this receptor is unknown. No much larger clonotype is one base removed from it; base qualities were not supplied. The data originate from a study of OX40 agonist ivuxolimab in advanced cancers. Study-wide context: Ivuxolimab, which targeted the costimulatory receptor OX40 (CD134), was an agonistic, fully human IgG2 monoclonal antibody. The purpose of peripheral TCRbeta sequencing was to test whether ivuxolimab changed TCR sequence diversity and led to clonal T-cell expansion. The monotherapy dose-escalation portion (N of about 49 patients) of the phase I ivuxolimab trial is reported in the paper. Partial responses occurred in three dose-escalation patients, of whom one had hepatocellular carcinoma and two had cutaneous melanoma. Of the 50 to 55 dose-escalation patients, hepatocellular carcinoma was present in roughly 19, melanoma in around 15, renal cell carcinoma in 9 and head and neck cancer in 9. Intravenous ivuxolimab was administered to patients every 2 weeks at six dose levels: 0.01, 0.1, 0.3, 1.5, 3 and 10 mg/kg. Patients were allowed to have had prior anti-PD-1, anti-PD-L1 or anti-CTLA-4 therapy, and 40% to 45% of the dose-escalation patients had previously received checkpoint inhibitors. In the dose-escalation cohort, more than 80% of patients were male, and the mean age was around 65 years with a range of about 20 to 90.

The trial excluded patients who had a history of autoimmune disease or who were on systemic immunosuppression. Peripheral blood for TCR sequencing was collected from all dose cohorts at baseline, on cycle 4 day 1, and on cycle 7 day 1. The samples were drawn from a first-in-human, open-label, multicenter phase I dose-escalation trial of ivuxolimab. The trial enrolled adults with locally advanced or metastatic head and neck squamous cell, hepatocellular, melanoma or renal cell carcinoma. Before TCR sequencing, CD4+ T cells and CD8+ T cells were sorted from peripheral blood as separate populations. Genomic DNA was extracted from sorted cells for sequencing of the TCRbeta CDR3 region. The immunoSEQ Assay was used for sequencing of TCRbeta CDR3 regions. TCRdb carries this immuneACCESS record with in-frame sequences only. Its versions omit some clonotypes, under half of them owing to an unresolved V gene in the studies checked, with the rest unexplained. This sample is represented by about 70,000 clones; 85% to 90% of them were singletons. The ten largest clonotypes hold 2% to 2.5% of the sample.

The CDR3, cysteine through phenylalanine, is 13 amino acids long. The kept DNA is CDR3 alone, 39 bases in frame from the first base. CDR1 and CDR2 were assigned from the germline V gene as KGHSH and LQKENI. V is trimmed back by 5 bases and J by 5 bases, and the junction contains 6 bases that no gene match accounts for. The paper as a whole reports these results and caveats: Low levels of normalized T-cell clonal expansion were also seen in some patients who did not respond. The antigen specificity of the peripheral T cells that underwent clonal expansion was not determined. In partial responders in the 0.1-3.0 mg/kg groups, normalized peripheral clonal expansion was found to be among the lowest, especially among CD8+ T cells. At doses from 0.1 to 3.0 mg/kg, clonal expansion was seen in both CD4+ and CD8+ blood T cells between baseline and week 6. After ivuxolimab, CD8+ T cells had more expanded clones than CD4+ T cells on average.

Source: CD4+ or CD8+ T cells sorted from blood, taken in a trial of the OX40 agonist ivuxolimab. The chain is assembled from TRBV18 and TRBJ2-7; TRBD1 lines up with 7 middle nucleotides. This TCR came from an adult with an advanced solid tumor such as melanoma, head and neck, liver or kidney cancer. The DNA sequence follows: TGTGCCAGCTCAGACAGGGATCGGAACGAGCAGTACTTC. Its translation reads: CASSDRDRNEQYF.